Presented here are 26 T cell receptor beta chains from one specimen sequenced in a study of STAT5B mutations in CD4+ large granular lymphocyte leukemia. Assay used: immunoSEQ multiplex PCR; TCRdb lists only in-frame clones, some missing. This sample has approximately 32,000 clones, with 69% found just once. The sample consisted of CD4+ T cells from blood buffy coats. These receptors were obtained from a human donor in good health.

V and J are TRBV9 and TRBJ2-7; D uncertain. Germline lookup yields CDR1 SGDLS and CDR2 YYNGEE. The V end lost 3 bases, the J end lost 6 bases, and 22 bases lay between the germline ends. The CDR3 is made up of 16 amino acids. CDR3 nucleotides: TGTGCCAGCAGCGCGCAGCCCCACATTTATGTCCCCGAGCAGTACTTC. Translation: CASSAQPHIYVPEQYF.

This clone was picked up a small number of times. The V and J genes are TRBV6-1 and TRBJ2-7, with unresolved D. This CDR3 is built from 13 residues. Germline lookup yields CDR1 MNHNS and CDR2 SASEGT. Trimming took off 6 bases at V and 1 base at J, with 10 bases between the two ends. The CDR3 region is CASRQDMSYEQYF. The CDR3, as DNA: TGTGCCAGCAGGCAAGATATGTCCTACGAGCAGTACTTC.

The chain employs TRBV7-2 and TRBJ2-1; D not resolved. CDR3 size: 12 residues. CDR1 is SGHTA and CDR2 is FQGNSA in the germline V gene. Trimming removed 3 bases from V and 3 bases from J, with 3 bases in between. CDR3 in amino acids: CASSFSYNEQFF. Written as DNA, the CDR3 is TGTGCCAGCAGCTTTAGCTACAATGAGCAGTTCTTC.

The chain carries TRBV9 and TRBJ1-2, with D perhaps matching TRBD1 (5 bases). CDR1 and CDR2 (germline): SGDLS, YYNGEE. CDR3 length equals 11 residues. V lost 2 bases to trimming and J lost 10 bases, with 9 bases between them. This CDR3 is CASSVREHYTF. CDR3 DNA: TGTGCCAGCAGCGTCAGGGAACACTACACCTTC. Full variable domain (missing parts from reference TRBV9 and TRBJ1-2): DSGVTQTPKHLITATGQRVTLRCSPRSGDLSVYWYQQSLDQGLQFLIQYYNGEERAKGNILERFSAQQFPDLHSELNLSSLELGDSALYFCASSVREHYTFGSGTRLTVV.

The rearrangement uses TRBV15 and TRBJ1-2; TRBD1 aligns across 7 bases. The CDR3 sequence is 15 residues long. The ends lost 5 bases at V and 4 bases at J; junction bases unmatched: 10. Per the germline V gene, CDR1 is LNHNV and CDR2 is YYDKDF (reference sequence). The CDR3 DNA sequence: TGTGCCACCAGCGGAAACAGGGGCCGGGTCTATGGCTACACCTTC. This gives the protein CATSGNRGRVYGYTF. The full variable domain, completed using reference TRBV15 and TRBJ1-2, is DAMVIQNPRYQVTQFGKPVTLSCSQTLNHNVMYWYQQKSSQAPKLLFHYYDKDFNNEADTPDNFQSRRPNTSFCFLDIRSPGLGDTAMYLCATSGNRGRVYGYTFGSGTRLTVV.

The gene calls are TRBV5-4 and TRBJ2-5, with 12 bases identical to TRBD2. This CDR3 has 15 residues. V lost 3 bases and J lost 5; bases outside the gene matches: 5. Germline V gene lookup returns CDR1 SGHNT and CDR2 YYREEE (reference sequence). CDR3 nucleotides: TGTGCCAGCAGCTCACTAGCGGGGGGCGGGGAGACCCAGTACTTC. Translating it yields CASSSLAGGGETQYF.

The V call is TRBV11-2, the J call TRBJ2-7; D gene unclear. The CDR3 runs to 12 residues. Germline CDR1 SGHAT, CDR2 FQNNGV. V was pared by 6 bases and J by 5 bases, with 11 bases between. The DNA for the CDR3 is TGTGCCAGCAGTGTTTGGGGTGACGAGCAGTACTTC. Translating it yields CASSVWGDEQYF.

This rearrangement joins TRBV5-5 to TRBJ2-5; the D gene could be TRBD1 or TRBD2 (7 bases each). The germline V gene has CDR1 SGHKS and CDR2 YYEKEE (reference sequence). V dropped 2 bases and J dropped 3 bases, with 11 bases sitting between them. There are 14 residues in the CDR3. CDR3 sequence reads: CASSFAGGEETQYF. CDR3 nucleotide sequence: TGTGCCAGCAGCTTTGCAGGGGGGGAAGAGACCCAGTACTTC. The full variable domain, in which reference TRBV5-5 and TRBJ2-5 provide the parts outside the CDR3, is DAGVTQSPTHLIKTRGQQVTLRCSPISGHKSVSWYQQVLGQGPQFIFQYYEKEERGRGNFPDRFSARQFPNYSSELNVNALLLGDSALYLCASSFAGGEETQYFGPGTRLLVL.

The chain is built from TRBV9 and TRBJ2-2; D call uncertain. V was pared by 0 bases and J by 5 bases, with 11 bases between. The germline gives CDR1 SGDLS, CDR2 YYNGEE. The CDR3 runs 15 residues. The CDR3 coding sequence is TGTGCCAGCAGCGTAGCTAGGAGTGAGACCGGGGAGCTGTTTTTT. Amino acids: CASSVARSETGELFF.

This rearrangement joins TRBV6-5 to TRBJ1-1, with D possibly matching TRBD1 (6 bases). The ends were cut back, 3 bases at V and 2 bases at J, with 10 bases in the middle. This CDR3 contains 14 residues. Germline V gene sequence: CDR1 MNHEY, CDR2 SVGAGI. CDR3 protein: CASSYVQGNTEAFF. The CDR3 DNA sequence: TGTGCCAGCAGTTATGTACAGGGAAACACTGAAGCTTTCTTT.

V usage is TRBV5-1 and J usage is TRBJ2-7; D is ambiguous. Germline values: CDR1 SGHRS, CDR2 YFSETQ. Between the trimmed V and J ends, which lost 0 bases and 2 bases, there was a span of 12 bases. CDR3 length equals 15 residues. CDR3 sequence reads: CASSLEARQAYEQYF. DNA for the CDR3: TGCGCCAGCAGCTTGGAAGCGAGGCAGGCCTACGAGCAGTACTTC.

The genes are TRBV10-3 and TRBJ1-2, with D unresolved. V shed 10 bases and J shed 0 bases, with 12 bases lying between them. CDR3 length: 13 amino acids. CDR1 ENHRY and CDR2 SYGVKD come from the germline V gene. The CDR3 DNA sequence: TGTGCCACCCGGGTGGCCGCTAACTATGGCTACACCTTC. This gives the protein CATRVAANYGYTF.

The chain joins TRBV6-1 to TRBJ1-6; TRBD1 matches at 8 bases. With 6 bases clipped from V and 5 bases from J, the junction kept 3 bases outside the gene matches. Germline V gives CDR1 MNHNS, CDR2 SASEGT. The CDR3 consists of 14 residues. The CDR3 is CASRQGENNSPLHF. CDR3 nucleotides: TGTGCCAGCAGACAGGGGGAGAATAATTCACCCCTCCACTTT.

The chain combines TRBV6-5 with TRBJ2-7, with a possible D match to TRBD2 (6 bases). The CDR3 runs to 14 residues. Germline V gene sequence: CDR1 MNHEY, CDR2 SVGAGI. V was cut by 6 bases and J by 0 bases, with 12 bases left in between. CDR3 sequence reads: CASRATRSSYEQYF. The CDR3 DNA follows: TGTGCCAGCAGGGCGACTAGGAGCTCCTACGAGCAGTACTTC.

This chain links TRBV29-1 with TRBJ2-1; 10 bases fit TRBD1. Looked up from germline, CDR1 is SQVTM and CDR2 is ANQGSEA. V trimming: 5 bases; J trimming: 9 bases; junction bases outside the gene matches: 13. The CDR3 extends over 15 amino acids. Written as DNA, the CDR3 is TGCAGCGTTCTTCCGTGGGACAGGGGAATGAGTGAGCAGTTCTTC. Protein: CSVLPWDRGMSEQFF.

This rearrangement joins TRBV6-1 to TRBJ2-5; no clear D gene. Germline CDR1 is MNHNS and CDR2 is SASEGT. Trimming pared 5 bases from V and 2 bases from J, leaving 9 bases between. CDR3 size: 13 residues. The chain's CDR3 is CASSFSHQETQYF. The CDR3 DNA is TGTGCCAGCAGTTTCAGCCATCAAGAGACCCAGTACTTC.

The chain links TRBV6-5 to TRBJ1-1; TRBD1 aligns across 11 bases. V was clipped by 4 bases and J by 4 bases; unmatched bases: 2. This CDR3 region has 14 residues. Germline V lookup: CDR1 MNHEY, CDR2 SVGAGI. CDR3 sequence (DNA): TGTGCCAGCAGTTGGACAGGGGGCGGCACTGAAGCTTTCTTT. Its protein product is CASSWTGGGTEAFF.

The gene calls are TRBV5-5 and TRBJ2-7; D is unclear. V dropped 2 bases and J dropped 0 bases, with 3 bases sitting between them. This CDR3 is built from 12 residues. Germline-derived CDR1 and CDR2 are SGHKS and YYEKEE (reference sequence). CDR3 region: CASSLSSYEQYF. The DNA for the CDR3 is TGTGCCAGCAGCTTATCCTCCTACGAGCAGTACTTC.

CDR3 region: CASSLTPGRHGEQYF. CDR3 nucleotides: TGTGCCAGTAGTCTCACCCCCGGACGGCACGGGGAGCAGTACTTC. This sequence joins TRBV19 and TRBJ2-7, with no clear D. The CDR3 is made up of 15 amino acids. CDR1 is LNHDA and CDR2 is SQIVND in the germline V gene (reference sequence). Trimming pared 5 bases from V and 7 bases from J, leaving 21 bases between.

The rearrangement joins TRBV9 to TRBJ2-7; D is uncertain. Looked up from germline, CDR1 is SGDLS and CDR2 is YYNGEE. The V gene lost 4 bases and the J gene lost 3 bases, with 5 bases spanning the gap. This CDR3 contains 11 residues. The CDR3 protein is CASSHIYEQYF. The CDR3, as DNA: TGTGCCAGCAGCCATATCTACGAGCAGTACTTC. The entire variable domain, with the rest obtained from reference TRBV9 and TRBJ2-7, is as follows: DSGVTQTPKHLITATGQRVTLRCSPRSGDLSVYWYQQSLDQGLQFLIQYYNGEERAKGNILERFSAQQFPDLHSELNLSSLELGDSALYFCASSHIYEQYFGPGTRLTVT.

V gene TRBV7-9 combines with J gene TRBJ2-5; D might be TRBD2 (5 bases). The J call may not be correct, given that the DNA end is closer to TRBJ2-7. CDR3 length: 12 amino acids. Germline V gene lookup returns CDR1 SEHNR and CDR2 FQNEAQ (reference sequence). Written as DNA, the CDR3 is TGTGCCAGCAGCTTATTCGGGGACGAGCAGTACTTC. This encodes CASSLFGDEQYF.

The CDR3 spells CASSVGYFQETQYF. The CDR3 region has the DNA TGTGCCAGCAGCGTAGGTTACTTTCAAGAGACCCAGTACTTC. The chain combines TRBV9 with TRBJ2-5, with unresolved D. The CDR3 extends over 14 amino acids. From germline, CDR1 is SGDLS and CDR2 YYNGEE. V was trimmed by 0 bases and J by 2 bases, leaving 8 bases between them.

This chain joins TRBV27 and TRBJ2-7, with a possible D match to TRBD1 (5 bases). Germline CDR1 and CDR2: MNHEY and SMNVEV (reference sequence). This CDR3 contains 15 residues. The V end was cut by 5 bases, the J end by 5 bases, with 19 bases between. CDR3 residues: CASSPQDSRADEQYF. The CDR3, as DNA: TGTGCCAGCAGTCCCCAAGACAGTCGGGCTGACGAGCAGTACTTC.

V usage is TRBV7-2 and J usage is TRBJ2-3; D is unresolved. There are 16 residues in the CDR3. The V and J ends lost 5 bases and 0 bases respectively, with 15 bases between them. Germline V lookup: CDR1 SGHTA, CDR2 FQGNSA. CDR3 in DNA: TGTGCCAGCAGCCCCCTGGGCCCTACTAGCACAGATACGCAGTATTTT. Protein: CASSPLGPTSTDTQYF. Full variable domain (remainder filled in from reference TRBV7-2 and TRBJ2-3): GAGVSQSPSNKVTEKGKDVELRCDPISGHTALYWYRQSLGQGLEFLIYFQGNSAPDKSGLPSDRFSAERTGGSVSTLTIQRTQQEDSAVYLCASSPLGPTSTDTQYFGPGTRLTVL.

The chain couples TRBV7-3 to TRBJ2-1, with D perhaps TRBD1 (6 bases). Germline CDR1 reads SGHTA; CDR2 reads FQGTGA. With 5 bases removed from V and 4 bases from J, the gap between germline ends came to 15 bases. The CDR3 has 15 amino acids. This CDR3 reads CASSPWGTSYNEQFF. The CDR3 nucleotides read TGTGCCAGCAGCCCATGGGGGACATCATACAATGAGCAGTTCTTC.

J is TRBJ1-2 and V is TRBV5-4, with 10 bases fitting TRBD1. The V gene's germline CDR1 is SGHNT and CDR2 YYREEE (reference sequence). After removal of 4 bases from V and 8 bases from J, the junction contained 11 bases not matched to a gene. CDR3 length: 15 amino acids. CDR3 amino acids: CASSPRDRGFRGYTF. The CDR3 coding sequence is TGTGCCAGCAGCCCGAGGGACAGGGGTTTCCGGGGCTACACCTTC.